The 29 T cell receptor beta chains reported below all come from one sample, sequenced in a study of blood T cells in healthy people across ages. Primed by a sample-barcoded 5' primer and a J-beta primer mix, a second PCR proceeded for about 6 to 11 cycles. TCRdb reanalysed the 5' RACE reads using MiXCR and keeps one entry per CDR3 protein. Of roughly 1,700,000 distinct CDR3 sequences listed, over 25% were seen once; the top ten hold 7.7%. The sequenced sample consisted of blood. These receptors all come from a woman younger than 45 in good health.

This sequence joins TRBV28 and TRBJ1-2; 7 nucleotides line up with TRBD1. The ends lost 10 bases at V and 8 bases at J; junction bases unmatched: 19. Germline CDR1 and CDR2: MDHEN and SYDVKM. CDR3 length: 15 residues. The CDR3 loop is CANSSNTGEGRGYTF. The CDR3 DNA reads TGTGCCAACAGCTCCAATACAGGGGAGGGGAGGGGCTACACCTTC.

The J gene is TRBJ2-7, the V gene TRBV12-3 or TRBV12-4; maybe TRBD2 (5 bases). This CDR3 has 12 residues. Trimming left V 11 bases short and J 3 bases short, with 14 bases between. CDR3 region: CAGAQEVYEQYF. The CDR3 bases are TGTGCCGGCGCCCAGGAGGTCTACGAGCAGTACTTC.

With respect to this clonotype: Compared with germline, one end of the junction differs, possibly owing to a read error. The chain carries TRBV2 and TRBJ2-1; unclear D gene. There are 15 residues in the CDR3. Germline lookup yields CDR1 SNHLY and CDR2 FYNNEI. The CDR3 spells CASSELGQIYNGQFF. The CDR3 bases are TGTGCCAGCAGTGAATTAGGGCAGATCTACAATGGGCAGTTCTTC.

This clonotype was seen a few times. V gene TRBV7-2 combines with J gene TRBJ1-4, with D unresolved. The CDR3 extends over 15 amino acids. The V end lost 3 bases, the J end lost 5 bases, and 13 bases lay between the germline ends. Germline V gene data show CDR1 as SGHTA and CDR2 as FQGNSA. The CDR3 DNA reads as TGTGCCAGCAGCTTTATGACGGGCCCCAATGAAAAACTGTTTTTT. Translated: CASSFMTGPNEKLFF.

This chain connects TRBV7-2 to TRBJ1-2, with D unclear. The V gene lost 5 bases and the J gene lost 8 bases, with 12 bases spanning the gap. There are 12 residues in the CDR3. Germline assignment: CDR1 SGHTA and CDR2 FQGNSA. The CDR3 protein is CASSIDVEGYTF. Here the CDR3 DNA reads TGTGCCAGCAGCATCGACGTGGAGGGCTACACCTTC.

The rearrangement joins TRBV7-7 to TRBJ1-1; a possible D gene is TRBD1 (6 bases). Per the germline V gene, CDR1 is SSHAT and CDR2 is FNYEAQ (reference sequence). V lost 5 bases to trimming and J lost 4 bases, with 17 bases between them. This CDR3 has 15 amino acids. The CDR3 coding sequence is TGTGCCAGCAGCCCTCTCAACAGGGAAGGCACTGAAGCTTTCTTT. Translation gives CASSPLNREGTEAFF.

This clonotype was counted ten times or more. The chain couples TRBV4-2 to TRBJ2-3; D gene unclear. The CDR3 extends over 14 amino acids. Germline V gene data show CDR1 as LGHNA and CDR2 as YNFKEQ. Trimming cost V 1 base and J 0 bases, with 5 bases left between them. Here the CDR3 reads CASSQGVSTDTQYF. The DNA for the CDR3 is TGTGCCAGCAGCCAAGGCGTTAGCACAGATACGCAGTATTTT.

This clonotype has more than one count but fewer than ten. The chain has TRBV29-1 and TRBJ1-2, with 8 bases aligning to TRBD1. The CDR3 length is 15 residues. V lost 3 bases to trimming and J lost 2 bases; unmatched junction nucleotides: 8. CDR1 is SQVTM, CDR2 ANQGSEA, per germline. The CDR3 region is CSVDDRGRGNYGYTF. CDR3 nucleotide sequence: TGCAGCGTTGACGACAGGGGCCGCGGAAACTATGGCTACACCTTC.

The chain carries TRBV12-3 or TRBV12-4 and TRBJ1-1; D is unresolved. This CDR3 comprises 13 residues. The germline V and J ends were trimmed by 5 bases and 9 bases, with 16 bases remaining between them. CDR3 loop: CASSQSETGQAFF. CDR3 coding DNA: TGTGCCAGCAGTCAATCAGAGACGGGCCAAGCTTTCTTT.

This clonotype has only a few counts. The chain joins TRBV6-5 to TRBJ1-2, with no clear D. This CDR3 spans 14 amino acids. CDR1 and CDR2 from the germline V gene are MNHEY and SVGAGI. The V end lost 2 bases, the J end lost 2 bases, and 9 bases lay between the germline ends. The CDR3: CASSYQFGNYGYTF. In DNA, the CDR3 is TGTGCCAGCAGTTACCAGTTCGGGAACTATGGCTACACCTTC.

This clonotype was picked up many times. The J gene is TRBJ2-1, the V gene TRBV4-3; unclear D gene. Germline-derived CDR1 and CDR2 are LGHNA and YSLEER. V lost 0 bases and J 12 bases, leaving 15 bases between the germline ends. The CDR3 consists of 14 residues. DNA for the CDR3: TGCGCCAGCAGCCAAGATAAGGGCCACTCAGGGCAGTTCTTC. Translated: CASSQDKGHSGQFF.

With respect to this clonotype: The germline gene is not matched at one end of the junction; a read error may be the cause. The V gene is TRBV20-1, the J gene TRBJ2-1; no definite D call. The length of the CDR3 is 12 residues. The germline V gene has CDR1 DFQATT and CDR2 SNEGSKA (reference sequence). CDR3 in DNA: TGCAGGGCTAGAGAGAACAACAATGAGCAGTTCTTC. The encoded protein is CRARENNNEQFF.

The chain employs TRBV18 and TRBJ2-5, with D possibly matching TRBD2 (6 bases). From germline, CDR1 is KGHSH and CDR2 LQKENI. V lost 4 bases and J 5 bases, leaving 17 bases between the germline ends. The CDR3 length is 15 residues. CDR3 residues: CASSQGTSPRETQYF. CDR3 bases: TGTGCCAGCTCACAGGGGACTTCTCCCCGGGAGACCCAGTACTTC.

This clonotype was seen a handful of times. This sequence joins TRBV9 and TRBJ2-7; possible D gene TRBD2, 6 bases. Trimming pared 3 bases from V and 4 bases from J, leaving 20 bases between. Looked up from germline, CDR1 is SGDLS and CDR2 is YYNGEE. The CDR3 sequence is 16 residues long. CDR3 residues: CASSAPGLPTGYEQYF. In nucleotides, the CDR3 is TGTGCCAGCAGCGCACCGGGACTCCCCACCGGTTACGAGCAGTACTTC.

This clonotype was detected a few times. The rearrangement links TRBV5-4 to TRBJ1-1, with 12 bases aligning to TRBD1. This CDR3 spans 16 amino acids. In germline, CDR1 is SGHNT, CDR2 YYREEE (reference sequence). After removal of 4 bases from V and 3 bases from J, the junction contained 7 bases not matched to a gene. In DNA form, the CDR3 reads TGTGCCAGCAGCCGGGACAGGGGGCAGCGGGACACTGAAGCTTTCTTT. This translates into CASSRDRGQRDTEAFF. Together with reference TRBV5-4 and TRBJ1-1, the CDR3 gives the full variable domain: ETGVTQSPTHLIKTRGQQVTLRCSSQSGHNTVSWYQQALGQGPQFIFQYYREEENGRGNFPPRFSGLQFPNYSSELNVNALELDDSALYLCASSRDRGQRDTEAFFGQGTRLTVV.

This sequence joins TRBV6-5 and TRBJ2-2; 12 bases align to TRBD1. The J segment lost 6 bases and the V segment lost 1 base, leaving 3 bases of the junction unmatched. Germline V gene data show CDR1 as MNHEY and CDR2 as SVGAGI. The CDR3 has 16 residues. The CDR3 region is CASSYWGTGGPGELFF. In DNA, the CDR3 is TGTGCCAGCAGTTACTGGGGGACAGGGGGCCCCGGGGAGCTGTTTTTT.

This clonotype was observed once. The CDR3 does not close with the conserved phenylalanine or tryptophan, likely indicating a read error. The CDR3 reads CASSSPNQPQHC. CDR3 coding DNA: TGTGCCAGCAGTTCCCCAAATCAGCCCCAGCATTGT. The V gene is TRBV6-5, the J gene TRBJ1-5; D unresolved. Germline lookup yields CDR1 MNHEY and CDR2 SVGAGI. The CDR3 is 12 residues long. Trimming pared 4 bases from V and 4 bases from J, leaving 5 bases between.

The rearrangement links TRBV20-1 to TRBJ2-7; TRBD1 agrees at 9 bases. Looked up from germline, CDR1 is DFQATT and CDR2 is SNEGSKA (reference sequence). The CDR3 spans 14 residues. V lost 3 bases to trimming and J lost 1 base; unmatched junction nucleotides: 4. CDR3 bases: TGCAGTGCTAGGCGAGGGACAGGGTCCTACGAGCAGTACTTC. It encodes CSARRGTGSYEQYF.

This clonotype showed up just a few times. The chain has TRBV29-1 and TRBJ1-1; D may be TRBD1 (6 bases). The CDR3 length is 13 residues. V gave up 3 bases and J gave up 7 bases, with 15 bases separating them. Germline CDR1 is SQVTM and CDR2 is ANQGSEA. This CDR3 is CSVEPQGPFEAFF. Here the CDR3 DNA reads TGCAGCGTTGAGCCACAGGGTCCCTTTGAAGCTTTCTTT.

This clonotype was observed at least ten times. The chain employs TRBV7-9 and TRBJ2-3; 8 bases align to TRBD1. Germline lookup yields CDR1 SEHNR and CDR2 FQNEAQ (reference sequence). This CDR3 spans 13 amino acids. V dropped 5 bases and J dropped 4; count of bases not matched to a gene: 2. The CDR3 protein is CASSVQGADTQYF. Written as DNA, the CDR3 is TGTGCCAGCAGCGTACAGGGGGCAGATACGCAGTATTTT.

The chain is built from TRBV4-1 and TRBJ2-4; D is undetermined. V lost 6 bases to trimming and J lost 3 bases, with 9 bases between them. CDR1 and CDR2 from the germline V gene are MGHRA and YSYEKL. This CDR3 has 13 residues. CDR3 nucleotide sequence: TGCGCCAGCAGTTACACCCTCAAAAACATTCAGTACTTC. Translated: CASSYTLKNIQYF.

This clonotype was counted only a few times. The V call is TRBV6-5, the J call TRBJ2-5; the D gene could be TRBD1 or TRBD2 (5 bases each). Germline V gene sequence: CDR1 MNHEY, CDR2 SVGAGI. The V gene lost 6 bases and the J gene lost 11 bases, with 28 bases spanning the gap. This CDR3 comprises 16 residues. In DNA, the CDR3 is TGTGCCAGCAGCCCCCGGGACCTCCGTAAATACAATGAGCAGTACTTC. It codes for CASSPRDLRKYNEQYF.

This clonotype came up a few times. The chain uses TRBV5-1 and TRBJ2-1, with TRBD1 identical over 7 bases. Germline assignment: CDR1 SGHRS and CDR2 YFSETQ. CDR3 length: 15 amino acids. V was clipped by 0 bases and J by 2 bases; unmatched bases: 2. The CDR3 sequence: CASSLGGQAYNEQFF. In nucleotides, the CDR3 is TGCGCCAGCAGCTTGGGTGGACAGGCCTACAATGAGCAGTTCTTC.

This sequence joins TRBV7-2 and TRBJ2-3; 8 nucleotides align to TRBD2. The CDR3 runs 14 residues. V trimming: 2 bases; J trimming: 7 bases; junction bases outside the gene matches: 5. Per germline, CDR1 SGHTA and CDR2 FQGNSA. Written as DNA, the CDR3 is TGTGCCAGCAGCTTAAAGCGGGGGTATAATACGCAGTATTTT. Translation gives CASSLKRGYNTQYF.

There are a few counts of this clonotype. At one boundary the junction diverges from the germline segment, which might be a read error. The J gene is TRBJ2-1, the V gene TRBV5-1; D gene uncertain. CDR3 length: 13 residues. Germline CDR1 is SGHRS and CDR2 is YFSETQ. This CDR3 reads CTSSLGTTNEQFF. In DNA form, the CDR3 reads TGCACCAGCAGCCTCGGAACTACCAATGAGCAGTTCTTC.

The chain has TRBV5-1 and TRBJ2-3; D gene ambiguous. The germline CDR1 and CDR2 sequences are SGHRS and YFSETQ. V lost 4 bases and J lost 0, with 12 bases in between. The CDR3 covers 15 residues. The CDR3, as DNA: TGCGCCAGCAGCCCGGATCCATCTAGCACAGATACGCAGTATTTT. It yields the protein CASSPDPSSTDTQYF.

The sample holds a few counts of this clonotype. The chain links TRBV6-5 to TRBJ2-1; 9 nucleotides line up with TRBD2. Germline V CDR1 and CDR2: MNHEY, SVGAGI. The CDR3 totals 15 residues. Unmatched junction bases numbered 11, after V lost 5 bases and J lost 9 bases. This CDR3 reads CASSRAGGSGSEQFF. The DNA for the CDR3 is TGTGCCAGCAGTCGAGCGGGAGGTTCTGGCAGTGAGCAGTTCTTC.

This clonotype appeared a few times. This chain joins TRBV27 and TRBJ2-3, with TRBD2 matching over 9 bases. J gave up 0 bases and V 0 bases, and 4 bases lay outside the gene matches. Germline V CDR1 and CDR2: MNHEY, SMNVEV (reference sequence). This CDR3 comprises 17 residues. The CDR3 reads CASSLSRLAESTDTQYF. In DNA form, the CDR3 reads TGTGCCAGCAGTTTATCGCGACTAGCGGAGAGCACAGATACGCAGTATTTT.

This rearrangement joins TRBV12-3 or TRBV12-4 to TRBJ1-5, with D perhaps matching TRBD1 (6 bases). The CDR3 extends over 15 amino acids. V was trimmed by 3 bases and J by 5 bases, leaving 14 bases between them. The DNA for the CDR3 is TGTGCCAGCAGTTTGTACAGGGAAGGGGATCAGCCCCAGCATTTT. It yields the protein CASSLYREGDQPQHF.